The 10 T cell receptor beta chains in this list originate from one sample, sequenced in a study of blood T cell repertoires in COVID-19. Assay: immunoSEQ multiplex PCR; the TCRdb copy retains only in-frame clones and omits some. This sample has around 370,000 clones, with roughly 89% found just once. Sequences were obtained from peripheral blood. Every receptor here comes from a man aged 18 to 30 with active or convalescent COVID-19.

With regard to this clone: This same CDR3 is encoded by further DNA sequences in the sample. The rearrangement uses TRBV4-3 and TRBJ1-3; D remains ambiguous. Trimming pared 1 base from V and 4 bases from J, leaving 5 bases between. In germline, CDR1 is LGHNA, CDR2 YSLEER. The CDR3 contains 13 residues. CDR3 in amino acids: CASSQAQGNTIYF. As DNA, the CDR3 is TGCGCCAGCAGCCAAGCTCAGGGAAACACCATATATTTT.

The chain joins TRBV15 to TRBJ1-2; D ambiguous. The ends were cut back, 3 bases at V and 7 bases at J, with 9 bases in the middle. From germline, CDR1 is LNHNV and CDR2 YYDKDF (reference sequence). This CDR3 region has 12 residues. Here the CDR3 reads CATSRVTSGYTF. CDR3 coding DNA: TGTGCCACCAGCAGGGTAACTAGTGGCTACACCTTC.

This clone was counted only a few times. V and J are TRBV10-3 and TRBJ2-7; D remains ambiguous. Germline V CDR1 and CDR2: ENHRY, SYGVKD. This CDR3 has 12 amino acids. With 2 bases removed from V and 3 bases from J, the gap between germline ends came to 5 bases. CDR3 in amino acids: CAISEIGYEQYF. For the CDR3, the DNA is TGTGCCATCAGTGAGATCGGCTACGAGCAGTACTTC.

The chain joins TRBV10-3 to TRBJ1-2; tentative D call: TRBD1 (5 bases). Germline V gene data show CDR1 as ENHRY and CDR2 as SYGVKD. This CDR3 has 11 amino acids. Trimming left V 8 bases short and J 6 bases short, with 10 bases between. This CDR3 is CAIGGNDGYTF. The DNA of the CDR3 is TGTGCCATCGGGGGGAACGATGGCTACACCTTC.

In this sample, this clone turned up once. The rearrangement joins TRBV28 to TRBJ2-7, with D possibly matching TRBD1 (6 bases). Per the germline V gene, CDR1 is MDHEN and CDR2 is SYDVKM. Trimming stripped 6 bases from V and 3 bases from J, with 12 bases between. The CDR3 consists of 13 residues. The CDR3 region is CASRTGQVYEQYF. DNA for the CDR3: TGTGCCAGCAGGACGGGACAAGTCTACGAGCAGTACTTC.

V and J are TRBV19 and TRBJ1-2; 7 bases agree with TRBD1. V lost 8 bases, J lost 4 bases, and 13 bases stayed unmatched. This CDR3 comprises 15 residues. Germline V gene lookup returns CDR1 LNHDA and CDR2 SQIVND (reference sequence). The CDR3 DNA follows: TGTGCCAGTTCTCCAATGACAGGGAAACCCTATGGCTACACCTTC. Encoded protein: CASSPMTGKPYGYTF.

There are a few counts of this clone. This rearrangement joins TRBV7-2 to TRBJ1-1; a weak D match, TRBD1 (6 bases). V was shortened by 5 bases and J by 5 bases, with 21 bases between the two germline ends. The length of the CDR3 is 16 residues. The V gene's germline CDR1 is SGHTA and CDR2 FQGNSA. The CDR3 DNA sequence: TGTGCCAGCAGCCTTCCCTCCGGGACAACTGGGACTGAAGCTTTCTTT. Translation gives CASSLPSGTTGTEAFF.

The chain carries TRBV6-4 and TRBJ1-1; weak D call: TRBD1 (5 bases). This CDR3 is 14 amino acids long. The V gene lost 2 bases and the J gene lost 5 bases, with 12 bases spanning the gap. Germline assignment: CDR1 MRHNA and CDR2 SNTAGT. CDR3 nucleotides: TGTGCCAGCAGTGACGGGGGGAGGGGAACTGAAGCTTTCTTT. This gives the protein CASSDGGRGTEAFF.

This chain links TRBV19 with TRBJ2-1; 9 positions agree with TRBD2. CDR3 length: 15 amino acids. The germline CDR1 and CDR2 sequences are LNHDA and SQIVND (reference sequence). After removal of 5 bases from V and 4 bases from J, the junction contained 6 bases not matched to a gene. The CDR3 protein is CASSLDAGGYNEQFF. CDR3 nucleotide sequence: TGTGCCAGTAGTCTTGATGCGGGGGGGTACAATGAGCAGTTCTTC.

In its sample, this clone was seen many times. The V call is TRBV7-8, the J call TRBJ2-7; 8 nucleotides line up with TRBD1. Germline V gene sequence: CDR1 SGHVS, CDR2 FQNEAQ. The V segment lost 6 bases and the J segment 5 bases; nucleotides outside the gene matches: 3. This CDR3 spans 12 amino acids. Here the CDR3 reads CASRTGVNEQYF. The CDR3 coding sequence is TGTGCCAGCAGGACAGGGGTAAACGAGCAGTACTTC.